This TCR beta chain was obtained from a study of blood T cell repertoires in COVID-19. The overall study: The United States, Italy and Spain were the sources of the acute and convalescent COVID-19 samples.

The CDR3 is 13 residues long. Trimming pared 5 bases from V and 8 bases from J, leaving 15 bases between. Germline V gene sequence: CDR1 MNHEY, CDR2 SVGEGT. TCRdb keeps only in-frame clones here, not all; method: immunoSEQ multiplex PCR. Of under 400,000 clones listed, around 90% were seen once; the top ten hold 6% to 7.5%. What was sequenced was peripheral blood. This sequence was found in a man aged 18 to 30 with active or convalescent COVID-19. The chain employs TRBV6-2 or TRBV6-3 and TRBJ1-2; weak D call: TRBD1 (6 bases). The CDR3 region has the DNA TGTGCCAGCAGTGATCGGGGGGCCGAGGGCTACACCTTC. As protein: CASSDRGAEGYTF.